A selection of T cell receptor beta chains follows, all from one sample in a study of blood T cell repertoires in COVID-19. Clones were sequenced by immunoSEQ multiplex PCR, and TCRdb holds only the in-frame ones, with some missing. The table has roughly 100,000 clones, roughly 84% seen once; the top ten hold more than 10%. Material: peripheral blood. These receptors originate from a human donor in a cohort sampled during active COVID-19. CDR3s include the opening cysteine and the closing phenylalanine or tryptophan. The order of the fields is CDR3 protein, V gene, J gene.

CDR3aa: CASTGTGGAYGYTF
v_gene: TRBV6-5
j_gene: TRBJ1-2

CDR3aa: CASSKASGTPDNEQFF
v_gene: TRBV21-1
j_gene: TRBJ2-1

CDR3aa: CASSLGLAGVNTQYF
v_gene: TRBV7-3
j_gene: TRBJ2-3

CDR3aa: CASSYMRGEGEQYF
v_gene: TRBV5-1
j_gene: TRBJ2-7

CDR3aa: CASSLQGAEKLFF
v_gene: TRBV12-3/TRBV12-4
j_gene: TRBJ1-4

CDR3aa: CASSEPRTSDNEQFF
v_gene: TRBV10-2
j_gene: TRBJ2-1

CDR3aa: CASSLGDSNEQFF
v_gene: TRBV5-1
j_gene: TRBJ2-1

CDR3aa: CASSSGGGGGGYEQYF
v_gene: TRBV7-2
j_gene: TRBJ2-7

CDR3aa: CASSAHYRGQNEKLFF
v_gene: TRBV25-1
j_gene: TRBJ1-4

CDR3aa: CASSSGGYTDTQYF
v_gene: TRBV6-5
j_gene: TRBJ2-3

CDR3aa: CASSSGASGGALTQYF
v_gene: TRBV5-6
j_gene: TRBJ2-3

CDR3aa: CASSMMGPRNEQFF
v_gene: TRBV14
j_gene: TRBJ2-1

CDR3aa: CASSPLQVGSSGGAVGETQYF
v_gene: TRBV18
j_gene: TRBJ2-5

CDR3aa: CASSLQGKGTEAFF
v_gene: TRBV7-2
j_gene: TRBJ1-1

CDR3aa: CASSPRDRFSPLHF
v_gene: TRBV19
j_gene: TRBJ1-6

CDR3aa: CASSKTGTTNEKLFF
v_gene: TRBV25-1
j_gene: TRBJ1-4

CDR3aa: CASSWGTENTEAFF
v_gene: TRBV5-1
j_gene: TRBJ1-1

CDR3aa: CASGPGRAGTGELFF
v_gene: TRBV27
j_gene: TRBJ2-2

CDR3aa: CASSLYDRGGYTF
v_gene: TRBV11-2
j_gene: TRBJ1-2

CDR3aa: CASSSHGLRQGSTEAFF
v_gene: TRBV28
j_gene: TRBJ1-1

CDR3aa: CASSPPDRGDSGNTIYF
v_gene: TRBV7-8
j_gene: TRBJ1-3

CDR3aa: CASSPERETQYF
v_gene: TRBV18
j_gene: TRBJ2-5

CDR3aa: CASSGSGTDTQYF
v_gene: TRBV25-1
j_gene: TRBJ2-3

CDR3aa: CASSLYPGNYGYTF
v_gene: TRBV27
j_gene: TRBJ1-2

CDR3aa: CASRKLAGDGTDTQYF
v_gene: TRBV5-1
j_gene: TRBJ2-3

CDR3aa: CASSAPGLTATQYF
v_gene: TRBV10-1
j_gene: TRBJ2-3

CDR3aa: CASSTQGARGYTF
v_gene: TRBV19
j_gene: TRBJ1-2

CDR3aa: CSVELFRDSATYEQYF
v_gene: TRBV29-1
j_gene: TRBJ2-7

CDR3aa: CASGPRGAIGYTF
v_gene: TRBV11-3
j_gene: TRBJ1-2

CDR3aa: CASSLLGRADTEAFF
v_gene: TRBV5-1
j_gene: TRBJ1-1

CDR3aa: CASSLAGGSETQYF
v_gene: TRBV5-1
j_gene: TRBJ2-5

CDR3aa: CASSIGLQAGGTDTQYF
v_gene: TRBV19
j_gene: TRBJ2-3

CDR3aa: CASSQVRAGGSTDTQYF
v_gene: TRBV4-2
j_gene: TRBJ2-3

CDR3aa: CASSVMEQGINYGYTF
v_gene: TRBV9
j_gene: TRBJ1-2

CDR3aa: CASSSGLAGSYSSYNEQFF
v_gene: TRBV19
j_gene: TRBJ2-1

CDR3aa: CASSLDKKNIQYF
v_gene: TRBV5-8
j_gene: TRBJ2-4

CDR3aa: CASSLTGQGGDTQYF
v_gene: TRBV28
j_gene: TRBJ2-3

CDR3aa: CASSLSYTPYEQYF
v_gene: TRBV11-2
j_gene: TRBJ2-7

CDR3aa: CASSPGTSGELFF
v_gene: TRBV18
j_gene: TRBJ2-2

CDR3aa: CASSFGGRGNEKLFF
v_gene: TRBV5-1
j_gene: TRBJ1-4

CDR3aa: CASSPPEGKTSNQPQHF
v_gene: TRBV18
j_gene: TRBJ1-5